This T cell receptor (beta chain) was found in a study of blood T cells in healthy people across ages. V shed 4 bases and J shed 7 bases, with 12 bases lying between them. The CDR3 spans 13 residues. CDR1 and CDR2 (germline): SGDLS, YYNGEE. A sample-barcoded 5' primer and a J-beta primer mix were used in a second PCR of roughly 6 to 12 cycles. TCRdb reprocessed the 5' RACE reads via MiXCR and lists one record per CDR3 protein. The top ten hold 20% to 25% of the sample, which has some 700,000 distinct CDR3 sequences, about 40% seen once. This sequence was found in an older woman in good health. V and J are TRBV9 and TRBJ2-1; D tentatively reads TRBD1 or TRBD2 (5 bases each). Sequencing was carried out using blood. The CDR3 region is CASSSGTQNEQFF. The CDR3 DNA is TGTGCCAGCAGCTCCGGGACCCAAAATGAGCAGTTCTTC. The full variable domain, its missing parts supplied by reference TRBV9 and TRBJ2-1, is DSGVTQTPKHLITATGQRVTLRCSPRSGDLSVYWYQQSLDQGLQFLIQYYNGEERAKGNILERFSAQQFPDLHSELNLSSLELGDSALYFCASSSGTQNEQFFGPGTRLTVL.